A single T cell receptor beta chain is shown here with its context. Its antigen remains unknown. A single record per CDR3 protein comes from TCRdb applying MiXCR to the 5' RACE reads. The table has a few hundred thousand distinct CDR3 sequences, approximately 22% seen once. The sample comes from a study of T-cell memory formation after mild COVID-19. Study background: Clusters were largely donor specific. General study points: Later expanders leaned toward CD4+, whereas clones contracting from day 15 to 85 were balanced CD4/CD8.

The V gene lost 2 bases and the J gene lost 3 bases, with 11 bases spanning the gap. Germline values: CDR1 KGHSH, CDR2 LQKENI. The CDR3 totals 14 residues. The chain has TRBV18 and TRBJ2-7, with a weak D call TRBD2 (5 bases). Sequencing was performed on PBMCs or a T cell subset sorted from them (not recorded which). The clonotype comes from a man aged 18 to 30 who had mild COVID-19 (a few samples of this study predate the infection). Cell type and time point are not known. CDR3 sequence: CASSPFSENYEQYF. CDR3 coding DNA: TGTGCCAGCTCACCATTTAGCGAGAACTACGAGCAGTACTTC.